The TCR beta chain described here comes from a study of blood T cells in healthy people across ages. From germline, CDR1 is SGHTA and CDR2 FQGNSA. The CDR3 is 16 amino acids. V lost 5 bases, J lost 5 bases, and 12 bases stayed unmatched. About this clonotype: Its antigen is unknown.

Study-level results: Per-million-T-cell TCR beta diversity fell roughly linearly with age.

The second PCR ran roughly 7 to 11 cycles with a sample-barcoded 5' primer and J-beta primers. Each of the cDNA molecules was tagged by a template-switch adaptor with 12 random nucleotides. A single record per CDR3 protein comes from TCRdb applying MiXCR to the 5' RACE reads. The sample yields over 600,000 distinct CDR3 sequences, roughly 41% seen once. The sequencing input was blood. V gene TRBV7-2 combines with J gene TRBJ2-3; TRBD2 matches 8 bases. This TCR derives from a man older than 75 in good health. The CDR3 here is CASSRIQVRGGDTQYF. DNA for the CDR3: TGTGCCAGCAGCCGCATACAGGTTCGGGGGGGAGATACGCAGTATTTT. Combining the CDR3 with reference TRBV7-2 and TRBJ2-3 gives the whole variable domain GAGVSQSPSNKVTEKGKDVELRCDPISGHTALYWYRQSLGQGLEFLIYFQGNSAPDKSGLPSDRFSAERTGGSVSTLTIQRTQQEDSAVYLCASSRIQVRGGDTQYFGPGTRLTVL.